This record concerns one T cell receptor (beta chain) sequence. The antigen is unknown. The source of the sample is a study of shared clonotypes between healthy human individuals. Study-wide points: Memory subsets generally showed smaller estimated richness than naive subsets did. Clonotypes that were shared across several donors made up around 5% of naive CD4 clonotypes.

CD45RO-negative CD8 cells positively selected for CCR7 made up the naive population, which excluded terminally differentiated effector memory CD45RA+ cells. The CDR3 runs 13 residues. The V and J ends lost 1 base and 2 bases respectively, with 5 bases between them. Germline values: CDR1 SNHLY, CDR2 FYNNEI. Investigators spread the genomic DNA of each subset evenly over several immunoSEQ plates. TCRdb's table, derived via immunoSEQ multiplex PCR, lists solely in-frame clones and lacks some. The sample lists some 2,000,000 clones, about 95% occurring once. This sequence originates from a man aged 18-30 years in good health. The chain recombines TRBV2 with TRBJ2-5; D is undetermined. The specimen was naive CD8+ T cells sorted from blood. The CDR3 DNA is TGTGCCAGCAGTGAAGGCAGACAAGAGACCCAGTACTTC. It specifies CASSEGRQETQYF.